One sample yielded the 21 T cell receptor beta chains listed below, sequenced in a study of T cells after posttransplantation cyclophosphamide. Assay used: immunoSEQ multiplex PCR; TCRdb lists only in-frame clones, some missing. This sample has tens of thousands of clones, with approximately 97% found just once. Cells defined as naive were viable CD3+CD4+ or CD3+CD8+ and CCR7+CD45RA+CD45RO-CD95-CD27+CD28+. The sample consisted of naive CD4+ T cells sorted from PBMCs. These receptors came from a man aged 50 to 59 in good health, CMV-negative, and a related stem cell transplant donor.

The rearrangement uses TRBV5-1 and TRBJ2-2; a possible D gene is TRBD2 (6 bases). Between the trimmed V and J ends, which lost 9 bases and 0 bases, there was a span of 15 bases. CDR3 size: 15 residues. From germline, CDR1 is SGHRS and CDR2 YFSETQ. This CDR3 is CATNKGTANTGELFF. CDR3 nucleotides: TGCGCCACCAATAAGGGGACTGCGAACACCGGGGAGCTGTTTTTT. Looking up the rest from reference TRBV5-1 and TRBJ2-2 gives the full variable domain: KAGVTQTPRYLIKTRGQQVTLSCSPISGHRSVSWYQQTPGQGLQFLFEYFSETQRNKGNFPGRFSGRQFSNSRSEMNVSTLELGDSALYLCATNKGTANTGELFFGEGSRLTVL.

This clone has only one observation. This chain joins TRBV18 and TRBJ2-3, with 8 bases that match TRBD1. V shed 1 base, J shed 2 bases, and the junction held 8 bases outside the gene matches. Germline V gene sequence: CDR1 KGHSH, CDR2 LQKENI. This CDR3 comprises 17 residues. Written as DNA, the CDR3 is TGTGCCAGCTCACCACTTTCCGGACAGGGCCTCACAGATACGCAGTATTTT. Encoded protein: CASSPLSGQGLTDTQYF.

V is TRBV21-1 and J is TRBJ2-5; the listed D gene, TRBD1, was not tested against the DNA. TRBV21-1 corresponds to a pseudogene. The CDR3 has 15 amino acids. The CDR3 spells CASSKDTGGGETQYF. In nucleotides, the CDR3 is TGTGCCAGCAGCAAAGATACAGGGGGTGGGGAGACCCAGTACTTC.

The chain carries TRBV11-3 and TRBJ1-1; D is undetermined. Germline loops: CDR1 SGHNT, CDR2 YENEEA. Trimming cost V 5 bases and J 2 bases, with 9 bases left between them. The CDR3 extends over 13 amino acids. The CDR3 region has the DNA TGTGCCAGCAGCAAGATCAGTAACACTGAAGCTTTCTTT. This codes for CASSKISNTEAFF.

This clone was counted once. The chain employs TRBV6-4 and TRBJ1-1; 8 bases align to TRBD1. The CDR3 sequence is 13 residues long. The germline CDR1 and CDR2 sequences are MRHNA and SNTAGT. J lost 7 bases, V lost 3 bases, and 4 bases had no gene match. The CDR3 loop is CASSEETGVEAFF. CDR3 DNA sequence: TGTGCCAGCAGTGAGGAGACAGGGGTTGAAGCTTTCTTT.

Comments on this clone: The junction and the germline gene differ at one end; a read error may be behind it. The V and J genes are TRBV7-7 and TRBJ2-5; TRBD2 agrees at 11 bases. The CDR3 has 16 residues. Germline V CDR1 and CDR2: SSHAT, FNYEAQ (reference sequence). The CDR3 region has the DNA TGTGCTAGCAGTCGCCATTTAGCGGGAGGGCCCCAGACCCAGTACTTC. Amino acids: CASSRHLAGGPQTQYF.

The chain carries TRBV18 and TRBJ1-1; 8 bases line up with TRBD1. V was pared by 4 bases and J by 1 base, with 8 bases of the junction left unmatched. The CDR3 loop spans 16 amino acids. The germline gives CDR1 KGHSH, CDR2 LQKENI. The CDR3 sequence: CASSLTGQAENTEAFF. The DNA for the CDR3 is TGTGCCAGCTCACTAACGGGACAGGCCGAGAACACTGAAGCTTTCTTT.

The chain carries TRBV7-3 and TRBJ2-1, with 7 nucleotides matching TRBD2. The CDR3 length is 16 residues. V gave up 6 bases and J gave up 0 bases; unmatched junction bases: 8. Germline V gene sequence: CDR1 SGHTA, CDR2 FQGTGA. This CDR3 reads CASRSTGGSSYNEQFF. Written as DNA, the CDR3 is TGTGCCAGCAGGTCCACGGGCGGGAGCTCCTACAATGAGCAGTTCTTC. The full variable domain, rest sourced from reference TRBV7-3 and TRBJ2-1, is GAGVSQTPSNKVTEKGKYVELRCDPISGHTALYWYRQSLGQGPEFLIYFQGTGAADDSGLPNDRFFAVRPEGSVSTLKIQRTERGDSAVYLCASRSTGGSSYNEQFFGPGTRLTVL.

This chain joins TRBV18 and TRBJ2-7; 10 bases map to TRBD1. Germline trimming cut 5 bases from V and 4 bases from J; bases unmatched to any gene: 8. CDR1 is KGHSH, CDR2 LQKENI, per germline. The length of the CDR3 is 15 residues. This chain's CDR3 is CASSRTGTGAYEQYF. Written as DNA, the CDR3 is TGTGCCAGCTCAAGAACCGGGACAGGGGCGTACGAGCAGTACTTC.

In this sample, this clone turned up once. This sequence joins TRBV7-9 and TRBJ2-5; 8 bases line up with TRBD1. This CDR3 region has 15 residues. Germline CDR1 and CDR2: SEHNR and FQNEAQ (reference sequence). V lost 3 bases and J lost 4; bases outside the gene matches: 7. The CDR3 DNA reads TGTGCCAGCAGCTTCCGACAGGGGCCAGGAGAGACCCAGTACTTC. Amino acids: CASSFRQGPGETQYF.

This clone has only one observation. The V and J genes are TRBV19 and TRBJ1-1; 7 bases are shared with TRBD1. The length of the CDR3 is 14 residues. Germline CDR1 is LNHDA and CDR2 is SQIVND (reference sequence). Losses at the gene ends were 5 bases for V and 3 bases for J; bases not matched to a gene: 6. CDR3 in amino acids: CASSSRQGDTEAFF. CDR3 coding DNA: TGTGCCAGTAGTTCTCGACAGGGCGACACTGAAGCTTTCTTT.

This clone appeared once. V and J are TRBV11-2 and TRBJ2-7, with 8 bases fitting TRBD1. Germline assignment: CDR1 SGHAT and CDR2 FQNNGV. The CDR3 is 15 residues long. The V segment lost 4 bases and the J segment 2 bases; nucleotides outside the gene matches: 7. This chain's CDR3 is CASSSYRGTAYEQYF. The CDR3 nucleotides are TGTGCCAGCAGCTCCTACAGGGGGACGGCCTACGAGCAGTACTTC.

This sequence joins TRBV18 and TRBJ2-3; D not resolved. Looked up from germline, CDR1 is KGHSH and CDR2 is LQKENI. Trimming shortened V by 5 bases and J by 3 bases, and 12 bases separated the two germline ends. The CDR3 covers 14 residues. The CDR3 is CASSLNSKTDTQYF. The CDR3 DNA reads as TGTGCCAGCTCATTGAATTCTAAGACAGATACGCAGTATTTT. Complete variable domain (other parts from reference TRBV18 and TRBJ2-3): NAGVMQNPRHLVRRRGQEARLRCSPMKGHSHVYWYRQLPEEGLKFMVYLQKENIIDESGMPKERFSAEFPKEGPSILRIQQVVRGDSAAYFCASSLNSKTDTQYFGPGTRLTVL.

This chain joins TRBV4-1 and TRBJ1-2; 9 bases align to TRBD1. Trimming removed 3 bases from V and 8 bases from J; junction bases left unmatched: 10. The CDR3 extends over 15 amino acids. Germline V CDR1 and CDR2: MGHRA, YSYEKL. Written as DNA, the CDR3 is TGCGCCAGCAGCCATGGACAGGGGCCGCTCGGCGGCTACACCTTC. The encoded protein is CASSHGQGPLGGYTF.

Only one count was recorded for this clone. The rearrangement joins TRBV9 to TRBJ2-5; 8 bases map to TRBD2. J lost 7 bases, V lost 4 bases, and 9 bases had no gene match. Germline V gene data show CDR1 as SGDLS and CDR2 as YYNGEE. This CDR3 spans 14 amino acids. The CDR3 DNA reads as TGTGCCAGCAGCCGGGGGGGCGCCTCCGGGACCCAGTACTTC. This translates into CASSRGGASGTQYF.

This sequence joins TRBV27 and TRBJ2-3; the match to TRBD2 covers 13 bases. Trimming cost V 6 bases and J 6 bases; bases outside gene matches: 15. The CDR3 contains 18 residues. The V gene's germline CDR1 is MNHEY and CDR2 SMNVEV (reference sequence). The CDR3 sequence: CASSRGLAGELGADTQYF. CDR3 DNA: TGTGCCAGCAGCCGTGGACTAGCGGGAGAATTGGGAGCGGATACGCAGTATTTT.

The chain couples TRBV5-5 to TRBJ2-7; D not resolved. V was cut by 3 bases and J by 3 bases, with 7 bases left in between. Germline lookup yields CDR1 SGHKS and CDR2 YYEKEE (reference sequence). This CDR3 is 12 amino acids long. CDR3 region: CASSSKIYEQYF. In nucleotides, the CDR3 is TGTGCCAGCAGCTCTAAGATCTACGAGCAGTACTTC.

The V gene is TRBV6-1, the J gene TRBJ2-7, with 12 bases fitting TRBD2. CDR1 and CDR2 (germline): MNHNS, SASEGT. This CDR3 is built from 15 residues. J was trimmed by 5 bases and V by 7 bases; bases with no gene match: 9. The CDR3: CASKGTTSGSDEQYF. The CDR3 DNA is TGTGCCAGCAAGGGGACGACTAGCGGGAGTGACGAGCAGTACTTC.

The chain combines TRBV6-1 with TRBJ1-2; 8 bases map to TRBD1. J gave up 3 bases and V 8 bases, and 2 bases lay outside the gene matches. The CDR3 runs to 12 residues. CDR1 and CDR2 (germline): MNHNS, SASEGT. This CDR3 reads CASSGGHYGYTF. The CDR3 region has the DNA TGTGCCAGCTCAGGGGGCCACTATGGCTACACCTTC.

The chain joins TRBV7-3 to TRBJ2-1, with a weak D call TRBD1 (7 bases). The CDR3 has 16 residues. Germline loops: CDR1 SGHTA, CDR2 FQGTGA. The V gene lost 5 bases and the J gene lost 4 bases, with 18 bases spanning the gap. CDR3 DNA sequence: TGTGCCAGCAGCCCCCAGGGGGGAGGTGGGTACAATGAGCAGTTCTTC. Translating gives CASSPQGGGGYNEQFF.

The V and J genes are TRBV7-8 and TRBJ1-5; D might be TRBD1 (5 bases). The germline CDR1 and CDR2 sequences are SGHVS and FQNEAQ. The CDR3 has 16 amino acids. The V gene lost 10 bases and the J gene lost 7 bases, with 26 bases spanning the gap. This CDR3 is CATLRLEAGEGQPQHF. CDR3 in DNA: TGTGCCACACTACGTCTCGAAGCGGGGGAAGGGCAGCCCCAGCATTTT.